The source of this T cell receptor (delta chain) is a study of γδ T cells in repeated Plasmodium falciparum infection. Study-wide context: Over about 600 days, donors received four mosquito-bite P. falciparum NF54 infections.

Gammadelta T cells were flow-sorted from PBMC into Vgamma9/Vdelta2+ and Vdelta2-negative populations for bulk analysis. The CDR3 runs 18 residues. Trimming took off 0 bases at V and 1 base at J, with 18 bases between the two ends. The germline gives CDR1 TSWWSYY, CDR2 QGS. This clone was detected many times. The antigen is undetermined. A single base is all that separates this from a far larger clone, so a read error is likely. Other DNA sequences in this sample translate to the same CDR3. Notes on the study in general: In Vdelta2-negative, largely Vdelta1+, gammadelta repertoires, repeated controlled infections appeared to drive clonal selection waves. Over time and infection, Vgamma9/Vdelta2+ repertoires remained highly stable and polyclonal.

Sequencing covered both gamma and delta TCR chains per sample. TCRdb re-called clones from the multiplex PCR reads using CATT. In the table there are over 55,000 delta-chain clones, over 1.5% of which are singletons. The material sequenced was gamma-delta T cells from blood. The chain carries TRDV1 and TRDJ1; D gene ambiguous. The clonotype originates from a pool of human donors (malaria-infected and uninfected, not separated). CDR3 protein: CALGELPLRNSGTDKLIF. In nucleotides, the CDR3 is TGTGCTCTTGGGGAACTTCCTCTGCGAAACTCGGGCACCGATAAACTCATCTTT.